The clone carrying this T cell receptor beta chain came up many times. This sample is drawn from a study of T cells in Graves' hyperthyroidism and ophthalmopathy. Researchers took RNA transcripts and amplified the TCR beta CDR3 regions from them. The HTBI primer set served for first-round RT-PCR of the TCR CDR3. Using its own MiXCR run on the multiplex PCR reads, TCRdb lists one record per CDR3 protein. The repertoire holds under 200,000 distinct CDR3 sequences, with about 9% as singletons. V lost 5 bases and J lost 7, with 22 bases in between. This CDR3 region has 16 residues. CDR1 SEHNR and CDR2 FQNEAQ come from the germline V gene (reference sequence).

This clonotype originated in a woman under 30 with Graves' hyperthyroidism that later progressed to Graves' ophthalmopathy. This sequence joins TRBV7-9 and TRBJ2-3; D gene uncertain. What was sequenced was blood. The CDR3 coding sequence is TGTGCCAGCAGCACGGCTCGAATACCGGGTTTAAATACGCAGTATTTT. Translation: CASSTARIPGLNTQYF.